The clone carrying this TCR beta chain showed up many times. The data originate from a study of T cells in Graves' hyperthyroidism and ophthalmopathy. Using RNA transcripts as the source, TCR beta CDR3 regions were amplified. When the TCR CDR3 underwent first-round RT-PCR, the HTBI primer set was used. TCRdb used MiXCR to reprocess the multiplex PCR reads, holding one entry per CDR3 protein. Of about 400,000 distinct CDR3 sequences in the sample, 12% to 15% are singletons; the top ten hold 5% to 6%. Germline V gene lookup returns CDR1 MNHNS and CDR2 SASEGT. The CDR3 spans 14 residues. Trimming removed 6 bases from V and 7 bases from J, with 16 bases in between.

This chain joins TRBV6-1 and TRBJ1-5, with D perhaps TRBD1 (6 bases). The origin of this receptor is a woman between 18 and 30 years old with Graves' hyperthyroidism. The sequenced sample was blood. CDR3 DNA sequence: TGTGCCAGCAGGCCCTGGGGGGCGGGGCAGCCCCAGCATTTT. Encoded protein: CASRPWGAGQPQHF.